One sample yielded the 7 T cell receptor beta chains listed below, sequenced in a study of cytomegalovirus exposure and HLA in healthy donors (dated by TCRdb to the late 2010s). Preparation of the library involved the immunoSEQ multiplex PCR assay. The multiplex PCR relied on a mix of 60 forward primers for TCR Vbeta segments and 13 reverse primers for TCR Jbeta segments. Not all clones reach the TCRdb copy of this immuneACCESS table, which keeps in-frame sequences only. Checked studies attribute under half of the gap to unresolved V genes and leave the rest unexplained. Present in this sample are fewer than 110,000 clones, around 85% of which were seen just once. The top ten constitute 2% to 2.5% of the sample. The sequencing sample was made of PBMCs. These TCRs come from a young man in good health and CMV-seronegative.

V is TRBV2 and J is TRBJ2-7, with 9 bases identical to TRBD1. CDR3 length equals 16 residues. Trimming removed 7 bases from V and 4 bases from J; junction bases left unmatched: 14. CDR1 is SNHLY, CDR2 FYNNEI, per germline. The CDR3 region has the DNA TGTGCCAGCACGCCCATCCCCGGGACAGGGCAATACGAGCAGTACTTC. This translates into CASTPIPGTGQYEQYF.

The V call is TRBV25-1, the J call TRBJ2-5; 7 bases are a match to TRBD1. The CDR3 totals 13 residues. V gave up 10 bases and J gave up 0 bases; unmatched junction bases: 5. The V gene's germline CDR1 is MGHDK and CDR2 SYGVNS. The CDR3 loop is CATTGAYQETQYF. The CDR3 DNA reads as TGTGCCACCACAGGGGCGTACCAAGAGACCCAGTACTTC.

The chain is built from TRBV9 and TRBJ1-5; a possible D gene is TRBD1 (6 bases). Trimming left V 0 bases short and J 4 bases short, with 11 bases between. CDR3 length: 15 amino acids. Germline V gene lookup returns CDR1 SGDLS and CDR2 YYNGEE. Here the CDR3 DNA reads TGTGCCAGCAGCGTAGAGGGGGGGGAAAATCAGCCCCAGCATTTT. Translation: CASSVEGGENQPQHF.

This chain connects TRBV13 to TRBJ1-6; D is unclear. Germline V lookup: CDR1 PRHDT, CDR2 FYEKMQ (reference sequence). The CDR3 contains 12 residues. Trimming removed 1 base from V and 9 bases from J, with 4 bases in between. CDR3 residues: CASSLAGSPLHF. CDR3 nucleotide sequence: TGTGCCAGCAGCTTAGCGGGTTCACCCCTCCACTTT.

The genes are TRBV7-7 and TRBJ2-5, with TRBD1 identical over 7 bases. CDR3 size: 11 residues. Per the germline V gene, CDR1 is SSHAT and CDR2 is FNYEAQ (reference sequence). The CDR3 nucleotides read TGTGCTACAGGGGTTGGGGAGACCCAGTACTTC. Encoded protein: CATGVGETQYF.

The V and J genes are TRBV29-1 and TRBJ1-4, with no clear D. Germline V gene lookup returns CDR1 SQVTM and CDR2 ANQGSEA. Trimming pared 7 bases from V and 3 bases from J, leaving 9 bases between. CDR3 length equals 12 residues. The CDR3 reads CSANGANEKLFF. The CDR3 region has the DNA TGCAGCGCGAACGGAGCTAATGAAAAACTGTTTTTT.

V usage is TRBV4-1 and J usage is TRBJ1-4, with D uncertain. V lost 0 bases and J 10 bases, leaving 9 bases between the germline ends. Germline CDR1 and CDR2: MGHRA and YSYEKL. This CDR3 comprises 13 residues. Here the CDR3 DNA reads TGCGCCAGCAGCCAAGATGCGACGGGAAAACTGTTTTTT. This translates into CASSQDATGKLFF.